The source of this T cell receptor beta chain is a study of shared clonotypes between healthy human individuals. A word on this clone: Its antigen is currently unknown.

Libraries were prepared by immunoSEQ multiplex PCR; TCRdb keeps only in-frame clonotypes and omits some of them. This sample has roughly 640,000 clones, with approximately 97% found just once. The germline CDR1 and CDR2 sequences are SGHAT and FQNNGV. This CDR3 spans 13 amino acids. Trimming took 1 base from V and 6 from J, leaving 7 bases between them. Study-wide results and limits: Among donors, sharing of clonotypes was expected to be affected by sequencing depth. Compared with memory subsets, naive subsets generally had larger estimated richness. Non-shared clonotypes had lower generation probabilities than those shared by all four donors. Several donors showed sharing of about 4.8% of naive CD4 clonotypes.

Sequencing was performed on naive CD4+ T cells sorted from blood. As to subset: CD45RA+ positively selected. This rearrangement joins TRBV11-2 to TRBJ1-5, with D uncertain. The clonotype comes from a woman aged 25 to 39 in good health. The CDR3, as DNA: TGTGCCAGCAGCTTAGGTCTCAGTCAGCCCCAGCATTTT. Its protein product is CASSLGLSQPQHF. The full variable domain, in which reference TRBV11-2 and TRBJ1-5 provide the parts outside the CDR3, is EAGVAQSPRYKIIEKRQSVAFWCNPISGHATLYWYQQILGQGPKLLIQFQNNGVVDDSQLPKDRFSAERLKGVDSTLKIQPAKLEDSAVYLCASSLGLSQPQHFGDGTRLSIL.